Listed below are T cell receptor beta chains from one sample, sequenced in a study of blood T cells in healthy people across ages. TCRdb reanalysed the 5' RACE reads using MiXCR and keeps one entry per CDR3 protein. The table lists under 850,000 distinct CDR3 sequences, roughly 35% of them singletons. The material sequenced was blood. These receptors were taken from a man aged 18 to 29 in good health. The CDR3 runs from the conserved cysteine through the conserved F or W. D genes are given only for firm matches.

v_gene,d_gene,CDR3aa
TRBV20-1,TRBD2,CSARPSSGLTYEQYF
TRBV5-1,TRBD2,CASRQELAGGQDTQYF
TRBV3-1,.,CASSQEGMDGDNEQFF
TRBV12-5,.,CASGLVRASTPIEQFF
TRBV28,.,CASSPRVGGINQPQHF
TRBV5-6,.,CASSPANLYEQYF
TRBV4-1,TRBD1,CASSRPGQGPEAFF
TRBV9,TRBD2,CASSPTVSGGNTDTQYF
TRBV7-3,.,CASSLKGQANTGELFF
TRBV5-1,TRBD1,CASSLDQGALGEQYF
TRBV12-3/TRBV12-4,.,CASSVRGVGTDTQYF
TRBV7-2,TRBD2,CASSSPLLAATYNEQFF
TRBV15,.,CATSLRAQGTEAFF
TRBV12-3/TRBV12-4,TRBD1,CASSGTELEAFF
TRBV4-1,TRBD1,CASSQDPGGRNTEAFF
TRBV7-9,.,CASSAYLGFDSPLHF
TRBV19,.,CATNVRLTVNTGELFF
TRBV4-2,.,CASSRGSGGTEAFF
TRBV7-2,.,CASSARRAETQYF
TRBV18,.,CASSPSGTYGYTF
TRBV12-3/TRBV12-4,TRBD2,CASSLNRVGGDTQYF
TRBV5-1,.,CASSTDSNSNYGYTF
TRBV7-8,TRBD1,CASSLAPQGDTEAFF
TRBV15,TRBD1,CATSIRQGTNEKLFF
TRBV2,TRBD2,CASSRAGSSYNEQFF
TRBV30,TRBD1,CAGRQGETDTQYF
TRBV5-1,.,CASSGRFGETQYF
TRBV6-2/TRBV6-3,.,CASSYSTQGRYEQYF
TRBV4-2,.,CASSQDLEFMSSYEQYF
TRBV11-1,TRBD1,CASSFSDRGADTRYF
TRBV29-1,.,CSVGRAGENNEQFF
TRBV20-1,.,CSARGINRASGANVLTF
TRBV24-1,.,CATRRLVAQETQYF